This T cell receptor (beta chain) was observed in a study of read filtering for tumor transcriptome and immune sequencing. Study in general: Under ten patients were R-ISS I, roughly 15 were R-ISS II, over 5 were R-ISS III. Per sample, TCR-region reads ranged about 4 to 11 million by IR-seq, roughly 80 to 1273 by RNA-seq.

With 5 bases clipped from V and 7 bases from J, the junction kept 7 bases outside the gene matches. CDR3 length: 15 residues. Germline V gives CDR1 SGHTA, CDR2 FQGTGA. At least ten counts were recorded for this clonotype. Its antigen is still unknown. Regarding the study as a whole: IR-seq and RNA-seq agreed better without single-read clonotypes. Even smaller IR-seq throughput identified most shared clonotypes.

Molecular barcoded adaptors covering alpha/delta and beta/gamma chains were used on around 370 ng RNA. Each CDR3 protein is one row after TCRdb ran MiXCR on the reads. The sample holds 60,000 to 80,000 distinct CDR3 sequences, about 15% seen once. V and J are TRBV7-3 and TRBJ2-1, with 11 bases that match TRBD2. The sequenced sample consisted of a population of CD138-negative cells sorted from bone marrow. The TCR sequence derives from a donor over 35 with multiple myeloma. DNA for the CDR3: TGTGCCAGCAGCGTCCGACTAGCGGGAAATAATGAGCAGTTCTTC. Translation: CASSVRLAGNNEQFF.